Listed here are 8 T cell receptor beta chains from one sample, sequenced in a study of T cells in localized non-small cell lung cancer. Data came from immunoSEQ multiplex PCR; TCRdb stores just in-frame clones and leaves some out. The sample records about 53,000 clones, roughly 88% being singletons. Sequenced here: peripheral blood mononuclear cells, sampled before any cancer treatment. The source of these receptors is a man aged 40-75 years with stage III lung adenocarcinoma.

This chain joins TRBV6-4 and TRBJ2-2; D perhaps matches TRBD2 (6 bases). V was shortened by 4 bases and J by 1 base, with 13 bases between the two germline ends. This CDR3 is 16 amino acids long. Germline-derived CDR1 and CDR2 are MRHNA and SNTAGT. CDR3 bases: TGTGCCAGCAGTGTGTTGGGAGGCCAGAACACCGGGGAGCTGTTTTTT. This encodes CASSVLGGQNTGELFF.

The rearrangement uses TRBV19 and TRBJ2-1; no definite D call. In germline, CDR1 is LNHDA, CDR2 SQIVND (reference sequence). This CDR3 spans 15 amino acids. With 5 bases removed from V and 0 bases from J, the gap between germline ends came to 11 bases. The CDR3 nucleotides read TGTGCCAGTAGTCCAGGATTTAGCTCCTACAATGAGCAGTTCTTC. Its translation is CASSPGFSSYNEQFF.

The V gene is TRBV28, the J gene TRBJ1-2; D call uncertain. CDR1 and CDR2 (germline): MDHEN, SYDVKM. V lost 2 bases and J lost 4, with 5 bases in between. CDR3 length: 12 amino acids. The CDR3 bases are TGTGCCAGCAGTTTACGGCCCTATGGCTACACCTTC. The encoded protein is CASSLRPYGYTF.

The chain employs TRBV5-1 and TRBJ2-1; 10 bases match TRBD2. CDR1 and CDR2 (germline): SGHRS, YFSETQ. With V trimmed by 5 bases and J by 7 bases, 9 bases remained unmatched. The CDR3 spans 15 residues. In DNA, the CDR3 is TGCGCCAGCAGATCAGCGGGAGGGCCGTGGAATGAGCAGTTCTTC. Its translation is CASRSAGGPWNEQFF.

The chain combines TRBV6-5 with TRBJ1-4, with D perhaps matching TRBD1 (6 bases). The germline V and J ends were trimmed by 0 bases and 0 bases, with 8 bases remaining between them. Looked up from germline, CDR1 is MNHEY and CDR2 is SVGAGI. The length of the CDR3 is 16 residues. CDR3 nucleotide sequence: TGTGCCAGCAGTTACTCGGACAGTGCAACTAATGAAAAACTGTTTTTT. It specifies CASSYSDSATNEKLFF.

V and J are TRBV10-3 and TRBJ2-3; D might be TRBD1 (6 bases). The germline CDR1 and CDR2 sequences are ENHRY and SYGVKD. The CDR3 is made up of 13 amino acids. The germline V and J ends were trimmed by 9 bases and 4 bases, with 14 bases remaining between them. In DNA, the CDR3 is TGTGCCATACAGGGCGCCGCCGCAGATACGCAGTATTTT. It specifies CAIQGAAADTQYF.

V and J are TRBV4-2 and TRBJ2-7, with TRBD2 matching 9 bases. Germline lookup yields CDR1 LGHNA and CDR2 YNFKEQ. J gave up 6 bases and V 1 base, and 10 bases lay outside the gene matches. The CDR3 loop spans 16 amino acids. CDR3 nucleotide sequence: TGTGCCAGCAGCCAAGGAGGTTTGGTAGCGGGGGTCGAGCAGTACTTC. This translates into CASSQGGLVAGVEQYF.

The gene calls are TRBV7-9 and TRBJ2-3; 9 bases agree with TRBD2. V was clipped by 5 bases and J by 1 base; unmatched bases: 13. Per germline, CDR1 SEHNR and CDR2 FQNEAQ (reference sequence). CDR3 length equals 18 residues. Here the CDR3 DNA reads TGTGCCAGCAGCCCCGGGGCTAGCGGGAACCCGGGCACAGATACGCAGTATTTT. Protein product: CASSPGASGNPGTDTQYF.